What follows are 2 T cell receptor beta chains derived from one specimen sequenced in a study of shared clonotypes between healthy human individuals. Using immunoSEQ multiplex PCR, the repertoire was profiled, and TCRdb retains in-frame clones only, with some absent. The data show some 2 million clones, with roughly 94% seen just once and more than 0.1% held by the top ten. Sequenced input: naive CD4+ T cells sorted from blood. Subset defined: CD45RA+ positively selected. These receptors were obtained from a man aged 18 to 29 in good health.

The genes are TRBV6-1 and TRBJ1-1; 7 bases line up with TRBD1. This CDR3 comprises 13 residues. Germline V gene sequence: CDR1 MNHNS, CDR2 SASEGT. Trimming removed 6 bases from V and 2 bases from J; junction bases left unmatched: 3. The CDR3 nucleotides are TGTGCCAGCAGGACAGGGTTTAACACTGAAGCTTTCTTT. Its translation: CASRTGFNTEAFF.

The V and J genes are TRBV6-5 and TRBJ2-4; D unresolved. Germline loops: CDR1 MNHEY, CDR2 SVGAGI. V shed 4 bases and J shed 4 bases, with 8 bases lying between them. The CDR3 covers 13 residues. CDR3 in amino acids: CASSSPQKNIQYF. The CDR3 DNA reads TGTGCCAGCAGTTCCCCCCAGAAAAACATTCAGTACTTC.